Sequencing of this T cell receptor (beta chain) was carried out in a study of cytomegalovirus exposure and HLA in healthy donors. Overall study findings and caveats: Researchers left out some V segments, among them TRBV6-2 and TRBV6-3, as indistinguishable.

Trimming shortened V by 2 bases and J by 5 bases, and 10 bases separated the two germline ends. The CDR3 extends over 13 amino acids. Germline CDR1 reads SGHTA; CDR2 reads FQGNSA. The PCR ran on 60 Vbeta and 13 Jbeta primers. In the authors' workflow: Approximately 87 million unique TCR beta chains, 10 million to 14 million shared, were counted in a later analysis. Repertoires were generated with immunoSEQ multiplex PCR, while TCRdb's copy carries only in-frame clones and drops some. The V and J calls and clone size come from that table; D and trimming were worked out from the DNA. This sample has roughly 97,000 clones, with about four fifths found just once. On this clone itself: What it recognizes is unknown.

The TCR sequence derives from a man aged 40-49 years in good health and CMV-seropositive. The material sequenced was PBMCs. J is TRBJ2-7 and V is TRBV7-2; perhaps TRBD2 as D (5 bases). CDR3 bases: TGTGCCAGCAGCTTACAGTCCGGGAACGAGCAGTACTTC. It translates to CASSLQSGNEQYF. The whole variable domain, remainder taken from reference TRBV7-2 and TRBJ2-7, is GAGVSQSPSNKVTEKGKDVELRCDPISGHTALYWYRQSLGQGLEFLIYFQGNSAPDKSGLPSDRFSAERTGGSVSTLTIQRTQQEDSAVYLCASSLQSGNEQYFGPGTRLTVT.